Listed here are 8 T cell receptor beta chains from one sample, sequenced in a study of cytomegalovirus exposure and HLA in healthy donors. 13 Jbeta primers and 60 Vbeta primers were used for the PCR. Using immunoSEQ multiplex PCR, the repertoire was profiled, and TCRdb retains in-frame clones only, with some absent. The data contain 85,000 to 95,000 clones, roughly 8.2% of them singletons. The sequenced sample consisted of PBMCs. These receptors were taken from a man aged 50-59 years in good health and CMV-seronegative.

V and J are TRBV4-3 and TRBJ2-3, with TRBD2 as a possible D gene (6 bases). Germline CDR1 LGHNA, CDR2 YSLEER. The CDR3 spans 16 residues. The germline V and J ends were trimmed by 1 base and 0 bases, with 11 bases remaining between them. CDR3 bases: TGCGCCAGCAGCCAAGCAGCGGGTTCTAGCACAGATACGCAGTATTTT. Translation gives CASSQAAGSSTDTQYF.

The chain carries TRBV27 and TRBJ2-1; possibly TRBD1 for D (5 bases). The CDR3 covers 14 residues. V dropped 6 bases and J dropped 4 bases, with 13 bases sitting between them. Per germline, CDR1 MNHEY and CDR2 SMNVEV (reference sequence). DNA of the CDR3: TGTGCCAGCAGGGGGCAGCAGTCGTACAATGAGCAGTTCTTC. Translating it yields CASRGQQSYNEQFF.

This clone was counted only a few times. This chain joins TRBV5-1 and TRBJ1-2, with D maybe TRBD1 (5 bases). V dropped 1 base and J dropped 4 bases, with 8 bases sitting between them. The CDR3 is 13 amino acids. The germline gives CDR1 SGHRS, CDR2 YFSETQ. CDR3 nucleotide sequence: TGCGCCAGCAGCTTGTCAGGGTTCTATGGCTACACCTTC. Translated, it gives CASSLSGFYGYTF.

The chain joins TRBV5-1 to TRBJ1-5; TRBD1 agrees at 9 bases. V was pared by 4 bases and J by 2 bases, with 4 bases of the junction left unmatched. The CDR3 consists of 15 residues. Germline V gene sequence: CDR1 SGHRS, CDR2 YFSETQ. CDR3 residues: CASSPGQGGNQPQHF. CDR3 sequence (DNA): TGCGCCAGCAGCCCGGGACAGGGAGGCAATCAGCCCCAGCATTTT.

V is TRBV10-3 and J is TRBJ2-3; 12 bases are a match to TRBD2. CDR3 size: 14 residues. Germline trimming cut 9 bases from V and 1 base from J; bases unmatched to any gene: 2. Germline values: CDR1 ENHRY, CDR2 SYGVKD. CDR3 sequence: CAIRLAGGTDTQYF. The CDR3 bases are TGTGCCATACGACTAGCGGGGGGCACAGATACGCAGTATTTT.

This clone was detected a few times. The CDR3 DNA is TGCAGCGTTCGACAGGGGACCACTGAAGCTTTCTTT. Translating it yields CSVRQGTTEAFF. The chain recombines TRBV29-1 with TRBJ1-1, with 8 bases matching TRBD1. CDR1 is SQVTM and CDR2 is ANQGSEA in the germline V gene. Trimming took 5 bases from V and 4 from J; bases not matched to a gene: 3. The CDR3 spans 12 residues.

This clone was recorded a few times. This chain links TRBV7-8 with TRBJ1-1; the D gene is possibly TRBD1 (5 bases). In germline, CDR1 is SGHVS, CDR2 FQNEAQ. This CDR3 has 14 residues. V was trimmed by 0 bases and J by 4 bases, leaving 9 bases between them. The CDR3 nucleotides are TGTGCCAGCAGCTTAGCGTCCGGGGGCACTGAAGCTTTCTTT. This codes for CASSLASGGTEAFF.

This clone came up a few times. The chain combines TRBV19 with TRBJ1-6; D gene ambiguous. The CDR3 runs to 14 residues. CDR1 LNHDA and CDR2 SQIVND come from the germline V gene (reference sequence). Trimming removed 6 bases at V and 0 bases at J, with 6 bases between. CDR3: CASRESSYNSPLHF. The CDR3 coding sequence is TGTGCCAGTAGGGAGAGCTCCTATAATTCACCCCTCCACTTT.